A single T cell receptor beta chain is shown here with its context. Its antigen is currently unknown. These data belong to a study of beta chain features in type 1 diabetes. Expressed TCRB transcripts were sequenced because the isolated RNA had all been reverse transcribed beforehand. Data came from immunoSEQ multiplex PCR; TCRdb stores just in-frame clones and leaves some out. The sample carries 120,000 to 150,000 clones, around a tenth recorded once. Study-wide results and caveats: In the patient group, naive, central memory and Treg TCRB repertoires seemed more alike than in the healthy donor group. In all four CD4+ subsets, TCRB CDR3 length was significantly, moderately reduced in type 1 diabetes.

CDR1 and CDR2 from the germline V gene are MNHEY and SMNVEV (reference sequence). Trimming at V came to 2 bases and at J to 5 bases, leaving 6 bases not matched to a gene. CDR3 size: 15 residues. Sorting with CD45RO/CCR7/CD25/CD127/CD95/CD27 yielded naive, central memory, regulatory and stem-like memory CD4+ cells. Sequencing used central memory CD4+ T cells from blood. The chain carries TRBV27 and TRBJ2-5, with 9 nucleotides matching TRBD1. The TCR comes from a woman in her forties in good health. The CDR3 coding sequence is TGTGCCAGCAGTTTAAACAGGGGGCGCGTGGAGACCCAGTACTTC. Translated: CASSLNRGRVETQYF.